The 26 T cell receptor beta chains in this list originate from one sample, sequenced in a study of cytomegalovirus exposure and HLA in healthy donors. PCR involved 60 Vbeta and 13 Jbeta primers. This table comes from immunoSEQ multiplex PCR, and its TCRdb copy is limited to in-frame clones, with some not included. The table has 180,000 or so clones, roughly four fifths seen once. Sequencing was carried out using PBMCs. All receptors come from a woman aged 25 to 39 in good health and CMV-seropositive.

The rearrangement links TRBV5-6 to TRBJ2-3, with 9 bases fitting TRBD2. V lost 5 bases and J lost 5; bases outside the gene matches: 6. This CDR3 comprises 14 residues. The germline CDR1 and CDR2 sequences are SGHDT and YYEEEE. CDR3: CASRQSGRLDTQYF. The DNA of the CDR3 is TGTGCCAGCAGGCAGAGCGGGAGGTTAGATACGCAGTATTTT.

The chain carries TRBV6-5 and TRBJ1-2, with D possibly matching TRBD1 (6 bases). CDR3 length equals 12 residues. V was trimmed by 7 bases and J by 7 bases, leaving 13 bases between them. Germline assignment: CDR1 MNHEY and CDR2 SVGAGI. The CDR3 region is CASKTGACGYTF. The CDR3 coding sequence is TGTGCCAGCAAGACAGGTGCCTGTGGCTACACCTTC.

This clone has a handful of counts. The chain is built from TRBV19 and TRBJ1-2, with D uncertain. The germline CDR1 and CDR2 sequences are LNHDA and SQIVND (reference sequence). There are 14 residues in the CDR3. V was trimmed by 5 bases and J by 4 bases, leaving 14 bases between them. In DNA, the CDR3 is TGTGCCAGTAGTTTCGGTTTGAAGCCCTATGGCTACACCTTC. Translating it yields CASSFGLKPYGYTF.

This chain's CDR3 is CASSPGTLPSYEQYF. The CDR3 region has the DNA TGTGCCAGCAGCCCCGGGACTCTCCCCTCCTACGAGCAGTACTTC. The chain couples TRBV13 to TRBJ2-7, with a weak D call TRBD2 (6 bases). The V end was cut by 5 bases, the J end by 0 bases, with 14 bases between. CDR3 length equals 15 residues. Germline assignment: CDR1 PRHDT and CDR2 FYEKMQ (reference sequence).

The CDR3 reads CASSIDNRGNEQFF. The CDR3 DNA follows: TGTGCCAGTAGTATAGACAACAGGGGCAATGAGCAGTTCTTC. The chain uses TRBV19 and TRBJ2-1; 7 bases align to TRBD1. The germline V gene has CDR1 LNHDA and CDR2 SQIVND (reference sequence). The CDR3 sequence is 14 residues long. The junction had 2 bases not matched to a gene; V was cut back by 0 bases and J by 6 bases.

This clone showed up just a few times. The rearrangement uses TRBV7-9 and TRBJ2-1; no firm D call. The CDR3 is 14 amino acids. The V end was cut by 5 bases, the J end by 7 bases, with 15 bases between. Germline CDR1 reads SEHNR; CDR2 reads FQNEAQ (reference sequence). This CDR3 is CASSQRPSTNEQFF. CDR3 sequence (DNA): TGTGCCAGCAGCCAACGACCTAGTACAAATGAGCAGTTCTTC.

The rearrangement joins TRBV7-2 to TRBJ1-5; a weak D match, TRBD1 (6 bases). The CDR3 consists of 15 residues. CDR1 and CDR2 (germline): SGHTA, FQGNSA. V was pared by 2 bases and J by 7 bases, with 15 bases between. The CDR3 here is CASSLSVGANQPQHF. The CDR3 nucleotides are TGTGCCAGCAGCTTAAGCGTGGGGGCGAACCAGCCCCAGCATTTT. Full variable domain (missing parts from reference TRBV7-2 and TRBJ1-5): GAGVSQSPSNKVTEKGKDVELRCDPISGHTALYWYRQSLGQGLEFLIYFQGNSAPDKSGLPSDRFSAERTGGSVSTLTIQRTQQEDSAVYLCASSLSVGANQPQHFGDGTRLSIL.

This chain connects TRBV10-3 to TRBJ2-7, with 8 bases that match TRBD1. Germline CDR1 is ENHRY and CDR2 is SYGVKD. The CDR3 totals 14 residues. Germline trimming cut 6 bases from V and 7 bases from J; bases unmatched to any gene: 11. The CDR3 protein is CAIRWTGTQGEQYF. The CDR3 region has the DNA TGTGCCATCAGATGGACAGGGACGCAAGGTGAGCAGTACTTC.

In this sample, this clone turned up once. The chain joins TRBV5-1 to TRBJ2-3; 8 nucleotides line up with TRBD2. Unmatched junction bases numbered 9, after V lost 4 bases and J lost 8 bases. The germline gives CDR1 SGHRS, CDR2 YFSETQ. The CDR3 contains 14 residues. For the CDR3, the DNA is TGCGCCAGCAGCCTAGGGACTAGGATAGGTACGCAGTATTTT. This sequence encodes CASSLGTRIGTQYF. The variable domain in full, completed from reference TRBV5-1 and TRBJ2-3, reads KAGVTQTPRYLIKTRGQQVTLSCSPISGHRSVSWYQQTPGQGLQFLFEYFSETQRNKGNFPGRFSGRQFSNSRSEMNVSTLELGDSALYLCASSLGTRIGTQYFGPGTRLTVL.

The rearrangement links TRBV6-5 to TRBJ1-1, with D uncertain. Germline V gene sequence: CDR1 MNHEY, CDR2 SVGAGI. The CDR3 spans 14 residues. V dropped 6 bases and J dropped 0 bases, with 11 bases sitting between them. This chain's CDR3 is CASSRGVLNTEAFF. In nucleotides, the CDR3 is TGTGCCAGCAGCCGCGGGGTTTTGAACACTGAAGCTTTCTTT.

This sequence joins TRBV10-3 and TRBJ2-3, with 8 bases aligning to TRBD2. The CDR3 spans 15 residues. CDR1 is ENHRY, CDR2 SYGVKD, per germline. The junction had 6 bases not matched to a gene; V was cut back by 4 bases and J by 3 bases. The CDR3 DNA is TGTGCCATCAGTGCCTCCGGGACTAGTACAGATACGCAGTATTTT. Protein product: CAISASGTSTDTQYF.

CDR3 sequence reads: CASRRDSQFRSSYEQYF. The CDR3 coding sequence is TGCGCCAGCAGGCGGGACTCTCAATTCAGGAGCTCCTACGAGCAGTACTTC. V gene TRBV5-1 combines with J gene TRBJ2-7; TRBD2 might be the D (6 bases). The CDR3 loop spans 17 amino acids. Germline CDR1 SGHRS, CDR2 YFSETQ. With 5 bases removed from V and 0 bases from J, the gap between germline ends came to 21 bases.

The chain uses TRBV11-2 and TRBJ2-1, with 11 bases that match TRBD2. J was trimmed by 2 bases and V by 3 bases; bases with no gene match: 0. This CDR3 contains 15 residues. Germline-derived CDR1 and CDR2 are SGHAT and FQNNGV. The CDR3 reads CASSLTSGTYNEQFF. CDR3 bases: TGTGCCAGCAGCTTGACTAGCGGGACCTACAATGAGCAGTTCTTC.

V usage is TRBV7-9 and J usage is TRBJ2-7, with D maybe TRBD1 (5 bases). This CDR3 contains 12 residues. Trimming removed 5 bases from V and 6 bases from J, with 11 bases in between. The germline V gene encodes CDR1 SEHNR and CDR2 FQNEAQ (reference sequence). In DNA form, the CDR3 reads TGTGCCAGCAGCCCGGTAGGGGCCGAGCAGTACTTC. Its protein is CASSPVGAEQYF.

V gene TRBV30 combines with J gene TRBJ2-3; 11 bases fit TRBD1. V shed 3 bases and J 3 bases; nucleotides not matched to a gene: 5. CDR1 and CDR2 (germline): GTSNPN, SVGIG (reference sequence). CDR3 length: 15 amino acids. The CDR3, as DNA: TGTGCCTGGAGCCGGACAGGGGGCTATACAGATACGCAGTATTTT. It specifies CAWSRTGGYTDTQYF. Filled out from reference TRBV30 and TRBJ2-3, the complete variable domain reads SQTIHQWPATLVQPVGSPLSLECTVEGTSNPNLYWYRQAAGRGLQLLFYSVGIGQISSEVPQNLSASRPQDRQFILSSKKLLLSDSGFYLCAWSRTGGYTDTQYFGPGTRLTVL.

The J gene is TRBJ2-6, the V gene TRBV12-5; D remains unclear. The CDR3 sequence is 14 residues long. Germline CDR1 is LGHNT and CDR2 is FRNRAP. The V end lost 3 bases, the J end lost 3 bases, and 6 bases lay between the germline ends. The CDR3 DNA sequence: TGTGCTAGTGGTTTCCTGAGTGGGGCCAACGTCCTGACTTTC. This gives the protein CASGFLSGANVLTF.

The gene calls are TRBV5-6 and TRBJ1-5; D unclear. The CDR3 loop spans 13 amino acids. V lost 0 bases to trimming and J lost 3 bases, with 4 bases between them. CDR1 is SGHDT and CDR2 is YYEEEE in the germline V gene. CDR3 sequence (DNA): TGTGCCAGCAGCTTGGGACTCAATCAGCCCCAGCATTTT. It is translated as CASSLGLNQPQHF.

This clone has more than one count but fewer than ten. The chain couples TRBV5-1 to TRBJ2-7, with unresolved D. CDR1 and CDR2 (germline): SGHRS, YFSETQ. The CDR3 sequence is 14 residues long. V was pared by 0 bases and J by 5 bases, with 12 bases between. The CDR3 bases are TGCGCCAGCAGCTTGGGGCACCGTGCGGACGAGCAGTACTTC. It yields the protein CASSLGHRADEQYF.

The chain couples TRBV4-3 to TRBJ2-7; D perhaps matches TRBD1 (6 bases). With 0 bases removed from V and 4 bases from J, the gap between germline ends came to 13 bases. Germline V gives CDR1 LGHNA, CDR2 YSLEER. This CDR3 region has 15 residues. The CDR3 DNA is TGCGCCAGCAGCCAAGATAAGGACAGTTTATACGAGCAGTACTTC. Its protein is CASSQDKDSLYEQYF.

The V and J genes are TRBV5-1 and TRBJ2-2; a weak D match, TRBD1 (5 bases). The V gene's germline CDR1 is SGHRS and CDR2 YFSETQ. This CDR3 spans 15 amino acids. V lost 0 bases and J 5 bases, leaving 11 bases between the germline ends. The CDR3 region has the DNA TGCGCCAGCAGCTTGGGACAGTTAGGGACCGGGGAGCTGTTTTTT. Protein product: CASSLGQLGTGELFF.

CDR3 DNA: TGCGCCAGCAGCGGGGGTACAGGGGGACAGCCTTACTATGGCTACACCTTC. It translates to CASSGGTGGQPYYGYTF. V gene TRBV5-1 combines with J gene TRBJ1-2; TRBD1 matches at 8 bases. The CDR3 is 17 residues long. Germline assignment: CDR1 SGHRS and CDR2 YFSETQ. J lost 3 bases, V lost 4 bases, and 14 bases had no gene match.

The V call is TRBV28, the J call TRBJ1-5; 8 positions agree with TRBD1. Trimming removed 8 bases from V and 6 bases from J; junction bases left unmatched: 9. CDR1 and CDR2 from the germline V gene are MDHEN and SYDVKM. The CDR3 loop spans 14 amino acids. CDR3 sequence (DNA): TGTGCCAGCGTCTCACAGGGGGGTATTCAGCCCCAGCATTTT. Translated, it gives CASVSQGGIQPQHF.

V usage is TRBV29-1 and J usage is TRBJ2-5, with 9 bases aligning to TRBD1. V lost 6 bases to trimming and J lost 5 bases; unmatched junction nucleotides: 7. CDR1 and CDR2 (germline): SQVTM, ANQGSEA. This CDR3 is 13 amino acids long. The DNA of the CDR3 is TGCAGCGTCCCACAGGGGGCGGTGGAGACCCAGTACTTC. Amino acid sequence: CSVPQGAVETQYF.

The CDR3 is CASSYQGANTEAFF. In DNA form, the CDR3 reads TGTGCCAGCAGCTATCAGGGGGCGAACACTGAAGCTTTCTTT. The J gene is TRBJ1-1, the V gene TRBV7-2; TRBD1 aligns across 8 bases. The CDR3 spans 14 residues. The germline CDR1 and CDR2 sequences are SGHTA and FQGNSA. With 4 bases clipped from V and 1 base from J, the junction kept 2 bases outside the gene matches.

The chain combines TRBV4-3 with TRBJ1-5; no clear D gene. This CDR3 spans 15 amino acids. Trimming pared 0 bases from V and 0 bases from J, leaving 6 bases between. The germline CDR1 and CDR2 sequences are LGHNA and YSLEER. CDR3 nucleotides: TGCGCCAGCAGCCAAGAGGGCTATAGCAATCAGCCCCAGCATTTT. Its translation is CASSQEGYSNQPQHF.

The genes are TRBV2 and TRBJ2-7; TRBD1 is a possible D gene (6 bases). The germline CDR1 and CDR2 sequences are SNHLY and FYNNEI. The CDR3 covers 12 residues. V was clipped by 5 bases and J by 2 bases, with 7 bases between them. CDR3 nucleotides: TGTGCCAGCAGTAGACAGGCCTACGAGCAGTACTTC. Protein sequence: CASSRQAYEQYF.